The 31 T cell receptor beta chains below come from one sample, sequenced in a study of blood T cell repertoires in COVID-19. The repertoire was sequenced with immunoSEQ multiplex PCR; TCRdb's copy has only in-frame clones and lacks some. The table shows fewer than 200,000 clones, with approximately 85% occurring only once. Sequenced material: peripheral blood. The receptors were sampled from a woman aged 55-70 years with COVID-19, enrolled during active disease.

This rearrangement joins TRBV11-3 to TRBJ2-3; 8 bases line up with TRBD2. J lost 5 bases, V lost 0 bases, and 7 bases had no gene match. CDR1 is SGHNT, CDR2 YENEEA, per germline. The CDR3 totals 16 residues. The CDR3 sequence: CASSLESGGLGDTQYF. As DNA, the CDR3 is TGTGCCAGCAGCTTAGAGAGCGGGGGCCTGGGAGATACGCAGTATTTT. Looking up the rest from reference TRBV11-3 and TRBJ2-3 gives the full variable domain: EAGVVQSPRYKIIEKKQPVAFWCNPISGHNTLYWYLQNLGQGPELLIRYENEEAVDDSQLPKDRFSAERLKGVDSTLKIQPAELGDSAVYLCASSLESGGLGDTQYFGPGTRLTVL.

CDR3 in DNA: TGTGCCAGCAGCTCCAGTACCTCCAAAAACATTCAGTACTTC. Encoded protein: CASSSSTSKNIQYF. The rearrangement joins TRBV7-8 to TRBJ2-4; D not certain. CDR1 is SGHVS, CDR2 FQNEAQ, per germline. Between the trimmed V and J ends, which lost 4 bases and 2 bases, there was a span of 9 bases. This CDR3 spans 14 amino acids. Using reference TRBV7-8 and TRBJ2-4 for the parts outside the CDR3, the full variable domain is GAGVSQSPRYKVAKRGQDVALRCDPISGHVSLFWYQQALGQGPEFLTYFQNEAQLDKSGLPSDRFFAERPEGSVSTLKIQRTQQEDSAVYLCASSSSTSKNIQYFGAGTRLSVL.

The V call is TRBV6-2 or TRBV6-3, the J call TRBJ2-5; 11 nucleotides agree with TRBD2. J lost 4 bases, V lost 0 bases, and 4 bases had no gene match. The CDR3 is made up of 16 amino acids. The germline V gene encodes CDR1 MNHEY and CDR2 SVGEGT. The CDR3 region is CASSYSGLAAPETQYF. The CDR3 DNA follows: TGTGCCAGCAGTTACTCGGGACTAGCGGCCCCAGAGACCCAGTACTTC.

J is TRBJ2-5 and V is TRBV4-2; D is possibly TRBD2 (5 bases). The V end lost 4 bases, the J end lost 2 bases, and 14 bases lay between the germline ends. This CDR3 is built from 15 residues. Looked up from germline, CDR1 is LGHNA and CDR2 is YNFKEQ. CDR3 sequence: CASSRERSSQETQYF. As DNA, the CDR3 is TGTGCCAGCAGCCGAGAGCGGAGTTCTCAAGAGACCCAGTACTTC.

The chain carries TRBV19 and TRBJ1-2; D perhaps matches TRBD1 (5 bases). V was cut by 3 bases and J by 3 bases, with 8 bases left in between. The CDR3 covers 13 residues. The germline gives CDR1 LNHDA, CDR2 SQIVND (reference sequence). The CDR3 is CASSMSGDYGYTF. CDR3 nucleotide sequence: TGTGCCAGTAGTATGTCGGGGGACTATGGCTACACCTTC.

This chain joins TRBV6-5 and TRBJ1-4; TRBD1 matches at 7 bases. This CDR3 is built from 14 residues. V gave up 6 bases and J gave up 4 bases; unmatched junction bases: 5. Per germline, CDR1 MNHEY and CDR2 SVGAGI. The CDR3 DNA sequence: TGTGCCAGCAGCAGGGGGACCTATAATGAAAAACTGTTTTTT. Translation gives CASSRGTYNEKLFF.

The chain joins TRBV20-1 to TRBJ2-7; weak D call: TRBD2 (5 bases). CDR1 and CDR2 (germline): DFQATT, SNEGSKA (reference sequence). Trimming cost V 3 bases and J 10 bases, with 16 bases left between them. This CDR3 is 12 amino acids long. CDR3 in amino acids: CSASSGPAEQYF. The CDR3 nucleotides read TGCAGTGCTAGTTCAGGACCAGCGGAACAGTACTTC.

Written as DNA, the CDR3 is TGTGCCAGCAGCTTATTTCCGGGACAGGGTTACAATGAGCAGTTCTTC. Amino acids: CASSLFPGQGYNEQFF. V is TRBV7-2 and J is TRBJ2-1; 9 nucleotides match TRBD1. Germline CDR1 reads SGHTA; CDR2 reads FQGNSA. This CDR3 comprises 16 residues. Unmatched junction bases numbered 6, after V lost 2 bases and J lost 4 bases.

This clone was seen more than once but under ten times. The V call is TRBV25-1, the J call TRBJ1-1; 7 positions match TRBD1. The length of the CDR3 is 14 residues. The germline V gene encodes CDR1 MGHDK and CDR2 SYGVNS. The J segment lost 6 bases and the V segment lost 3 bases, leaving 7 bases of the junction unmatched. CDR3 residues: CASSDLGQLAEAFF. In nucleotides, the CDR3 is TGTGCCAGCAGTGACCTGGGACAGTTAGCTGAAGCTTTCTTT. The whole variable domain, filled in from reference TRBV25-1 and TRBJ1-1, reads EADIYQTPRYLVIGTGKKITLECSQTMGHDKMYWYQQDPGMELHLIHYSYGVNSTEKGDLSSESTVSRIRTEHFPLTLESARPSHTSQYLCASSDLGQLAEAFFGQGTRLTVV.

This clone was seen more than once but under ten times. The chain recombines TRBV24-1 with TRBJ2-3; D perhaps matches TRBD1 (5 bases). CDR1 and CDR2 (germline): KGHDR, SFDVKD. Trimming removed 4 bases from V and 5 bases from J, with 12 bases in between. CDR3 length equals 14 residues. The CDR3 DNA reads TGTGCCACCAGTGACGTGGGCCAGGGAGATACGCAGTATTTT. Protein sequence: CATSDVGQGDTQYF.

The rearrangement joins TRBV5-4 to TRBJ2-2; 8 bases fit TRBD1. This CDR3 contains 15 residues. The germline gives CDR1 SGHNT, CDR2 YYREEE (reference sequence). With 2 bases clipped from V and 4 bases from J, the junction kept 4 bases outside the gene matches. Here the CDR3 reads CASSFRGHVTGELFF. In DNA form, the CDR3 reads TGTGCCAGCAGCTTCAGGGGGCATGTCACCGGGGAGCTGTTTTTT.

This sequence joins TRBV10-2 and TRBJ1-2; D remains ambiguous. The CDR3 has 16 amino acids. The V and J ends lost 1 base and 7 bases respectively, with 19 bases between them. Germline CDR1 and CDR2: WSHSY and SAAADI. The CDR3 protein is CASSEWGGGRYGGYTF. The CDR3 nucleotides are TGCGCCAGCAGTGAGTGGGGTGGAGGCCGCTACGGTGGCTACACCTTC.

The chain employs TRBV7-9 and TRBJ1-1, with a weak D call TRBD1 (5 bases). Germline CDR1 reads SEHNR; CDR2 reads FQNEAQ (reference sequence). This CDR3 comprises 14 residues. Trimming took 6 bases from V and 3 from J, leaving 14 bases between them. This chain's CDR3 is CASRGGPRDTEAFF. CDR3 bases: TGTGCCAGCAGGGGGGGACCACGGGACACTGAAGCTTTCTTT.

The sample holds a few counts of this clone. CDR3 nucleotides: TGCGCGAGCTGGAGGGCGATAAGGTTAAACACCATATATTTT. As protein: CASWRAIRLNTIYF. The chain employs TRBV10-1 and TRBJ1-3, with D hard to call. The CDR3 has 14 amino acids. The germline V gene has CDR1 WNHNN and CDR2 SYGVQD (reference sequence).

This rearrangement joins TRBV28 to TRBJ2-5; D is perhaps TRBD1 (6 bases). Germline V gene lookup returns CDR1 MDHEN and CDR2 SYDVKM. This CDR3 is 15 amino acids long. V was pared by 6 bases and J by 4 bases, with 18 bases between. The CDR3 here is CASSHPTGRRETQYF. Written as DNA, the CDR3 is TGTGCCAGCAGCCACCCGACAGGCCGGCGAGAGACCCAGTACTTC.

CDR3 coding DNA: TGTGCCAGCAGCTCGACAGGGGGTGGGGAGCAGTACTTC. This translates into CASSSTGGGEQYF. V gene TRBV12-3 or TRBV12-4 combines with J gene TRBJ2-7; 9 nucleotides align to TRBD1. This CDR3 has 13 residues. The V and J ends lost 6 bases and 7 bases, in that order; junction bases with no gene match: 7.

The V and J genes are TRBV7-2 and TRBJ1-3; TRBD1 matches at 8 bases. This CDR3 spans 15 amino acids. Trimming removed 2 bases from V and 6 bases from J; junction bases left unmatched: 6. Germline CDR1 and CDR2: SGHTA and FQGNSA. The CDR3 nucleotides are TGTGCCAGCAGCTTATTTACACAGGGGGAAAACACCATATATTTT. It encodes CASSLFTQGENTIYF.

The rearrangement links TRBV20-1 to TRBJ2-2; weak D call: TRBD1 (6 bases). The V end was cut by 3 bases, the J end by 6 bases, with 14 bases between. Germline V gives CDR1 DFQATT, CDR2 SNEGSKA (reference sequence). This CDR3 spans 14 amino acids. CDR3 sequence reads: CSASRGPGAGELFF. The CDR3 bases are TGCAGTGCTAGTAGAGGGCCAGGGGCCGGGGAGCTGTTTTTT.

The chain employs TRBV18 and TRBJ2-1, with 10 bases fitting TRBD2. CDR1 and CDR2 (germline): KGHSH, LQKENI. CDR3 length: 15 residues. The junction had 2 bases not matched to a gene; V was cut back by 6 bases and J by 0 bases. The CDR3 region has the DNA TGTGCCAGCTCGAGGACTAGCGGCTCCTACAATGAGCAGTTCTTC. Its translation: CASSRTSGSYNEQFF.

Only one count was recorded for this clone. The rearrangement links TRBV7-2 to TRBJ2-7; D remains unclear. The CDR3 consists of 16 residues. Trimming took 2 bases from V and 2 from J, leaving 16 bases between them. From germline, CDR1 is SGHTA and CDR2 FQGNSA. CDR3 loop: CASSLKWLDFTYEQYF. CDR3 nucleotides: TGTGCCAGCAGCTTAAAGTGGTTAGACTTTACCTACGAGCAGTACTTC.

The chain links TRBV19 to TRBJ2-5, with D hard to call. The germline gives CDR1 LNHDA, CDR2 SQIVND (reference sequence). Trimming took off 6 bases at V and 7 bases at J, with 24 bases between the two ends. This CDR3 comprises 16 residues. The CDR3 sequence is CASSPFSSDGVGTQYF. The CDR3 bases are TGTGCCAGTAGCCCATTTTCTAGTGACGGAGTCGGGACCCAGTACTTC.

The rearrangement uses TRBV6-6 and TRBJ1-1; D possibly corresponds to TRBD1 (5 bases). V was pared by 6 bases and J by 2 bases, with 16 bases between. This CDR3 is 15 amino acids long. Germline CDR1 MNHNY, CDR2 SVGAGI (reference sequence). In DNA form, the CDR3 reads TGTGCCAGCAGGCCTCCCAGGGCTTTAAACACTGAAGCTTTCTTT. Residues: CASRPPRALNTEAFF.

V is TRBV10-1 and J is TRBJ2-5; 8 nucleotides align to TRBD1. Germline lookup yields CDR1 WNHNN and CDR2 SYGVQD (reference sequence). V was clipped by 6 bases and J by 4 bases; unmatched bases: 7. The CDR3 contains 14 residues. The CDR3 sequence is CASSLTGEGETQYF. CDR3 DNA: TGCGCCAGCAGCCTGACAGGGGAAGGAGAGACCCAGTACTTC.

This chain links TRBV19 with TRBJ2-5; D possibly corresponds to TRBD2 (6 bases). Trimming shortened V by 3 bases and J by 5 bases, and 7 bases separated the two germline ends. Germline V gene lookup returns CDR1 LNHDA and CDR2 SQIVND (reference sequence). CDR3 size: 12 residues. The CDR3 is CASSMGGETQYF. The CDR3, as DNA: TGTGCCAGTAGTATGGGAGGCGAGACCCAGTACTTC.

The chain has TRBV24-1 and TRBJ1-2, with a weak D call TRBD1 (5 bases). V lost 3 bases to trimming and J lost 8 bases, with 12 bases between them. CDR3 length equals 13 residues. The V gene's germline CDR1 is KGHDR and CDR2 SFDVKD. The CDR3, as DNA: TGTGCCACCAGTGATCCAGGGAGGAAGGGCTACACCTTC. Translation gives CATSDPGRKGYTF.

The V call is TRBV18, the J call TRBJ2-3; D may be TRBD1 (6 bases). In germline, CDR1 is KGHSH, CDR2 LQKENI. The CDR3 loop spans 14 amino acids. V was cut by 3 bases and J by 6 bases, with 13 bases left in between. Here the CDR3 reads CASSPYTGSDTQYF. The CDR3 DNA reads as TGTGCCAGCTCACCCTATACAGGGTCTGATACGCAGTATTTT.

The chain employs TRBV20-1 and TRBJ1-4, with TRBD1 identical over 7 bases. The CDR3 runs 16 residues. After removal of 3 bases from V and 3 bases from J, the junction contained 10 bases not matched to a gene. The germline V gene has CDR1 DFQATT and CDR2 SNEGSKA (reference sequence). The chain's CDR3 is CSASHSGGFSNEKLFF. The CDR3 DNA sequence: TGCAGTGCTAGTCATTCAGGGGGGTTTTCTAATGAAAAACTGTTTTTT.

This clone came up a few times. The V and J genes are TRBV18 and TRBJ1-1; D is ambiguous. Trimming pared 2 bases from V and 0 bases from J, leaving 19 bases between. The CDR3 is 18 residues long. The germline gives CDR1 KGHSH, CDR2 LQKENI. The CDR3 DNA reads TGTGCCAGCTCACCAGAGAGAGGGTTCGTGGGAGTGAACACTGAAGCTTTCTTT. Translation gives CASSPERGFVGVNTEAFF.

A single count supports this clone. CDR3 region: CSVVTLTGTTEAFF. The CDR3 coding sequence is TGCAGCGTTGTTACCTTGACAGGGACAACTGAAGCTTTCTTT. The J gene is TRBJ1-1, the V gene TRBV29-1; TRBD1 aligns across 7 bases. Germline CDR1 reads SQVTM; CDR2 reads ANQGSEA. The CDR3 contains 14 residues. V trimming: 4 bases; J trimming: 5 bases; junction bases outside the gene matches: 10.

The rearrangement uses TRBV4-1 and TRBJ1-2; a weak D match, TRBD1 (5 bases). CDR1 and CDR2 (germline): MGHRA, YSYEKL. The V and J ends lost 10 bases and 8 bases respectively, with 23 bases between them. This CDR3 is built from 14 residues. The CDR3, as DNA: TGCGCCATCCCTTCGGCAGGGCCCTTCGGAGGCTACACCTTC. The encoded protein is CAIPSAGPFGGYTF.

The genes are TRBV4-3 and TRBJ1-6; perhaps TRBD1 as D (5 bases). Germline CDR1 and CDR2: LGHNA and YSLEER. V shed 0 bases and J shed 8 bases, with 11 bases lying between them. The CDR3 covers 15 residues. CDR3 in DNA: TGCGCCAGCAGCCAAGAGTCAGGGTCAGATTCACCCCTCCACTTT. Its translation: CASSQESGSDSPLHF.